A selection of T cell receptor beta chains follows, all from one sample in a study of shared clonotypes between healthy human individuals. Libraries were prepared by immunoSEQ multiplex PCR; TCRdb keeps only in-frame clonotypes and omits some of them. The sample records some 2,000,000 clones, 85% to 95% being singletons. Sequencing used naive CD8+ T cells sorted from blood. The receptors originated from a man between 18 and 35 years old in good health. CDR3s include the opening cysteine and the closing phenylalanine or tryptophan. D genes are given only for firm matches. Size values are once, few and many counts, or a class for expanded clones, and some rows have none.

J: TRBJ2-7; D: TRBD1; length: 15; size: .; V: TRBV11-2; CDR3: CASSPEDRGTYEQYF; DNA: TGTGCCAGCAGCCCCGAAGACAGGGGGACCTACGAGCAGTACTTC
J: TRBJ1-1; D: .; length: 15; size: .; V: TRBV6-1; CDR3: CASSERMRDNTEAFF; DNA: TGTGCCAGCAGTGAAAGGATGAGGGACAACACTGAAGCTTTCTTT
J: TRBJ1-4; D: .; length: 15; size: .; V: TRBV4-3; CDR3: CASSQVRGLGEKLFF; DNA: TGCGCCAGCAGCCAAGTGAGGGGCTTGGGGGAAAAACTGTTTTTT
J: TRBJ2-7; D: TRBD2; length: 14; size: .; V: TRBV7-9; CDR3: CASSPPTSPLEQYF; DNA: TGTGCCAGCAGCCCACCGACTAGCCCCCTGGAGCAGTACTTC
J: TRBJ1-5; D: .; length: 15; size: .; V: TRBV19; CDR3: CASSIMDYSNQPQHF; DNA: TGTGCCAGTAGTATAATGGATTATAGCAATCAGCCCCAGCATTTT
J: TRBJ2-1; D: .; length: 13; size: once; V: TRBV19; CDR3: CASSIWAWHEQFF; DNA: TGTGCCAGTAGTATCTGGGCCTGGCATGAGCAGTTCTTC
J: TRBJ2-7; D: TRBD1; length: 14; size: .; V: TRBV5-6; CDR3: CASSLVGQRYEQYF; DNA: TGTGCCAGCAGCTTGGTGGGACAGCGCTACGAGCAGTACTTC
J: TRBJ2-3; D: TRBD2; length: 15; size: .; V: TRBV7-2; CDR3: CASSPGTSSTDTQYF; DNA: TGTGCCAGCAGCCCGGGGACTAGCTCCACAGATACGCAGTATTTT
J: TRBJ2-7; D: .; length: 11; size: .; V: TRBV6-6; CDR3: CASRRTYEQYF; DNA: TGTGCCTCGCGGAGAACCTACGAGCAGTACTTC
J: TRBJ2-1; D: .; length: 17; size: .; V: TRBV5-4; CDR3: CASSLYAGPSSYNEQFF; DNA: TGTGCCAGCAGCTTGTATGCGGGCCCCAGCTCCTACAATGAGCAGTTCTTC
J: TRBJ1-2; D: TRBD1; length: 13; size: .; V: TRBV18; CDR3: CASSSGQGWGYTF; DNA: TGTGCCAGCTCATCCGGACAGGGCTGGGGCTACACCTTC
J: TRBJ2-1; D: .; length: 13; size: .; V: TRBV5-6; CDR3: CASSLEGRKGQFF; DNA: TGTGCCAGCAGCTTAGAGGGGCGGAAGGGGCAGTTCTTC
J: TRBJ2-1; D: .; length: 12; size: .; V: TRBV13; CDR3: CASTYTGNEQFF; DNA: TGTGCCAGCACCTATACGGGCAATGAGCAGTTCTTC
J: TRBJ2-7; D: .; length: 15; size: .; V: TRBV10-3; CDR3: CAISGPELPVNEQYF; DNA: TGTGCCATCAGTGGGCCCGAATTGCCCGTCAACGAGCAGTACTTC
J: TRBJ2-1; D: .; length: 15; size: .; V: TRBV2; CDR3: CASREEGRGDNEQFF; DNA: TGTGCCAGCAGAGAGGAGGGGAGGGGGGACAATGAGCAGTTCTTC
J: TRBJ2-1; D: .; length: 13; size: .; V: TRBV27; CDR3: CASSLSRGNEQFF; DNA: TGTGCCAGCAGTTTATCAAGGGGCAATGAGCAGTTCTTC
J: TRBJ1-1; D: .; length: 14; size: .; V: TRBV28; CDR3: CASSLLVRGTEAFF; DNA: TGTGCCAGCAGTTTATTGGTCCGGGGTACTGAAGCTTTCTTT
J: TRBJ2-7; D: .; length: 13; size: few; V: TRBV14; CDR3: CASSLTASYEQYF; DNA: TGTGCCAGCAGCCTGACAGCCTCCTACGAGCAGTACTTC
J: TRBJ2-1; D: TRBD2; length: 13; size: .; V: TRBV15; CDR3: CATSRGMGGEQFF; DNA: TGTGCCACCAGCAGAGGAATGGGAGGGGAGCAGTTCTTC
J: TRBJ1-3; D: TRBD1; length: 14; size: once; V: TRBV7-2; CDR3: CASSSQGIGNTIYF; DNA: TGTGCCAGCAGCTCACAGGGGATCGGAAACACCATATATTTT
J: TRBJ2-5; D: .; length: 14; size: .; V: TRBV13; CDR3: CASSFGQGGETQYF; DNA: TGTGCCAGCAGCTTCGGACAGGGAGGGGAGACCCAGTACTTC
J: TRBJ1-1; D: TRBD1; length: 14; size: once; V: TRBV30; CDR3: CAWTYRGEDTEAFF; DNA: TGTGCCTGGACTTACAGGGGGGAGGACACTGAAGCTTTCTTT
J: TRBJ2-7; D: .; length: 14; size: once; V: TRBV5-3; CDR3: CARSLRQSSYEQYF; DNA: TGTGCCAGAAGCTTGAGACAGAGCTCCTACGAGCAGTACTTC
J: TRBJ2-5; D: TRBD2; length: 16; size: .; V: TRBV4-1; CDR3: CASASIAGGPSETQYF; DNA: TGCGCCAGCGCCTCTATAGCGGGGGGGCCGTCGGAGACCCAGTACTTC
J: TRBJ2-7; D: TRBD2; length: 14; size: .; V: TRBV27; CDR3: CASSLGLASYEQYF; DNA: TGTGCCAGCAGTTTGGGACTAGCCTCCTACGAGCAGTACTTC
J: TRBJ1-2; D: .; length: 12; size: .; V: TRBV19; CDR3: CASSLGPYGYTF; DNA: TGTGCCAGTAGTCTTGGTCCCTATGGCTACACCTTC
J: TRBJ2-7; D: TRBD1; length: 14; size: .; V: TRBV4-2; CDR3: CASSQDRVSYEQYF; DNA: TGTGCCAGCAGCCAGGACAGGGTCTCCTACGAGCAGTACTTC
J: TRBJ2-7; D: TRBD2; length: 13; size: .; V: TRBV2; CDR3: CASREGILYEQYF; DNA: TGTGCCAGCCGGGAGGGCATTTTATACGAGCAGTACTTC
J: TRBJ2-1; D: .; length: 15; size: .; V: TRBV11-2; CDR3: CASSLGGLADNEQFF; DNA: TGTGCCAGCAGCTTAGGAGGCCTAGCCGACAATGAGCAGTTCTTC
J: TRBJ2-5; D: TRBD1; length: 15; size: .; V: TRBV9; CDR3: CASSVVNRGQETQYF; DNA: TGTGCCAGCAGCGTAGTGAACAGGGGCCAAGAGACCCAGTACTTC
J: TRBJ2-1; D: TRBD2; length: 16; size: .; V: TRBV5-6; CDR3: CASSLAAGGYYNEQFF; DNA: TGTGCCAGCAGCTTGGCGGCGGGAGGTTACTACAATGAGCAGTTCTTC
J: TRBJ2-7; D: TRBD1; length: 15; size: once; V: TRBV13; CDR3: CASSSTGTGTAEQYF; DNA: TGTGCCAGCAGCTCCACCGGGACAGGGACTGCCGAGCAGTACTTC
J: TRBJ2-2; D: TRBD2; length: 18; size: .; V: TRBV10-1; CDR3: CASSSWTSGAANTGELFF; DNA: TGCGCCAGCAGTTCCTGGACTAGCGGGGCGGCGAACACCGGGGAGCTGTTTTTT
J: TRBJ1-1; D: .; length: 12; size: .; V: TRBV7-9; CDR3: CASSPTGTEAFF; DNA: TGTGCCAGCAGCCCTACGGGCACTGAAGCTTTCTTT
J: TRBJ2-7; D: .; length: 16; size: .; V: TRBV7-9; CDR3: CASSPGLEGGSYEQYF; DNA: TGTGCCAGCAGCCCGGGACTGGAAGGGGGCTCCTACGAGCAGTACTTC
J: TRBJ2-3; D: TRBD2; length: 19; size: .; V: TRBV7-3; CDR3: CASSTPGVAGGPGTDTQYF; DNA: TGTGCCAGCAGCACCCCCGGAGTAGCGGGGGGGCCAGGCACAGATACGCAGTATTTT
J: TRBJ2-7; D: TRBD1; length: 15; size: .; V: TRBV2; CDR3: CASRPTGGEGREQYF; DNA: TGTGCCAGCAGGCCGACAGGGGGGGAAGGTCGCGAGCAGTACTTC